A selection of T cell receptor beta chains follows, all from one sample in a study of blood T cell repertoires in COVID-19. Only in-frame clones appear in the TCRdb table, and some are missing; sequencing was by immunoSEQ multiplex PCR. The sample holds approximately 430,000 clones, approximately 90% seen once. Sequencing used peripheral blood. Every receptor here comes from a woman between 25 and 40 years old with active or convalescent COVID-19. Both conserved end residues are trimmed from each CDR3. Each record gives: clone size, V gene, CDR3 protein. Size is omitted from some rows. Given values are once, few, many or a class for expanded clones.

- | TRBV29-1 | SVQGQGFGYGYT
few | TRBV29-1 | SVKDQRESGELF
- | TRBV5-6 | ASSLTGLSNQPQH
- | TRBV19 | ARCIGHVEGSNYGYT
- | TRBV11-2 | ASSLGGVEQY
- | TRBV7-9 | ASRPVQGQNTEAF
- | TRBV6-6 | ASREQGAPEAF
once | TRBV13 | ASSSTALSGLDTGELF
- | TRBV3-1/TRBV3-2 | ASSSTDRANYGYT
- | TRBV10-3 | AISESTYEQY
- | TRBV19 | ASSIAGLTSNYGYT
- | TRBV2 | ASSDVASGGPMWETQY
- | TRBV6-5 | ASKTPGVGANVLT
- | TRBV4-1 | ASSQAGTSGVNEQF
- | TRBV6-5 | ASSYGGQGNYGYT
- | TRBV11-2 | ASSRGQAPNYGYT
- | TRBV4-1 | ASSQVLLAGSSYNEQF
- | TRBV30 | AWRPTGQGAEGYT
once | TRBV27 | ASSLSASTDTQY
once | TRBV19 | ASSLGAGGLTGELF
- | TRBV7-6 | ASSFGPTSGGNTGELF
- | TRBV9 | ASSVDFTSGYEQY
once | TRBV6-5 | ASSPDRGNYGYT